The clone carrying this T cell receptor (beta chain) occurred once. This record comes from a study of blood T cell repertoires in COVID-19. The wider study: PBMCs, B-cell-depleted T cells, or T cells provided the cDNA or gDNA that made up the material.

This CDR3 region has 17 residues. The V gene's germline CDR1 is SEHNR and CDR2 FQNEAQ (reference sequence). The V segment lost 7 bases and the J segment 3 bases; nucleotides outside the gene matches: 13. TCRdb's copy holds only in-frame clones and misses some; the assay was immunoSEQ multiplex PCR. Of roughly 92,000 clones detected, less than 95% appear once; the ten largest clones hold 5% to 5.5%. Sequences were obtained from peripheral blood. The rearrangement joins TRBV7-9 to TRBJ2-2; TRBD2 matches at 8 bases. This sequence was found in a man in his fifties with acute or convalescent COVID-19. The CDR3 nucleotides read TGTGCCAGCAACCAGGACCCAGCGGGAGTCCACACCGGGGAGCTGTTTTTT. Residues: CASNQDPAGVHTGELFF.